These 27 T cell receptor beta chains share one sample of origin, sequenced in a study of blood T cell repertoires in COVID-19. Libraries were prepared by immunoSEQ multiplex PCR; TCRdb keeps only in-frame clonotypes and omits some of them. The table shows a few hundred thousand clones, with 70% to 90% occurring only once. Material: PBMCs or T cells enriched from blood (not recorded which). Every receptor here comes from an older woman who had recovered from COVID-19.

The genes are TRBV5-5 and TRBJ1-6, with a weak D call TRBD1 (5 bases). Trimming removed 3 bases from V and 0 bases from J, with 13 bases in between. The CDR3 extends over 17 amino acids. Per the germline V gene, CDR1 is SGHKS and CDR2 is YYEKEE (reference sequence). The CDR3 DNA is TGTGCCAGCAGCTCACTTGGACAACGCTCCTATAATTCACCCCTCCACTTT. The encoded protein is CASSSLGQRSYNSPLHF.

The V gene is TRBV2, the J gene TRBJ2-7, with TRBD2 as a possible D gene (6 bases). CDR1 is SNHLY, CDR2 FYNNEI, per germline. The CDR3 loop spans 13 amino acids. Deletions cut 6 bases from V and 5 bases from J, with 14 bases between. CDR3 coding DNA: TGTGCCAGCAGCGAAAGCGGGTTACACGAGCAGTACGTC. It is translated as CASSESGLHEQYV.

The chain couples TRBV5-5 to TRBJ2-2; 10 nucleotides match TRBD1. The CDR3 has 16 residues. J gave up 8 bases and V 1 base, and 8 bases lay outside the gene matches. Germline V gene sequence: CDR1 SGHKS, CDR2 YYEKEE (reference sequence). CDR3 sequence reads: CASSLWATGGTGELFF. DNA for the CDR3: TGTGCCAGCAGCTTGTGGGCGACAGGGGGCACGGGGGAGCTGTTTTTT.

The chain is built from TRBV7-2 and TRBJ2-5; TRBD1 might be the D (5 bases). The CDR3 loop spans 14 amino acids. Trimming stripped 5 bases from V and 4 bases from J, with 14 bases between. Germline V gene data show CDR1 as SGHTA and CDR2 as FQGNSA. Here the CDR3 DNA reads TGTGCCAGCAGCGCACAGAAGGGGTCAGAGACCCAGTACTTC. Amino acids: CASSAQKGSETQYF.

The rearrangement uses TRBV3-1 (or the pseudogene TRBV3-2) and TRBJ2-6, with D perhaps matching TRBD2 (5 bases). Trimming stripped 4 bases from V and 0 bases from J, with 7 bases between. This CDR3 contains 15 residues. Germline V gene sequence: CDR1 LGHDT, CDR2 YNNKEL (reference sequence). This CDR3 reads CASSPGISGANVLTF. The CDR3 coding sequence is TGTGCCAGCAGCCCCGGGATCTCTGGGGCCAACGTCCTGACTTTC.

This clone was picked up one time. DNA for the CDR3: TGTGCCAGCAACCAACAGGGAACTTGGCAGTACGTC. This codes for CASNQQGTWQYV. The chain uses TRBV25-1 and TRBJ2-7; TRBD1 is a possible D gene (6 bases). CDR1 and CDR2 (germline): MGHDK, SYGVNS. Trimming pared 7 bases from V and 9 bases from J, leaving 16 bases between. The CDR3 is 12 amino acids.

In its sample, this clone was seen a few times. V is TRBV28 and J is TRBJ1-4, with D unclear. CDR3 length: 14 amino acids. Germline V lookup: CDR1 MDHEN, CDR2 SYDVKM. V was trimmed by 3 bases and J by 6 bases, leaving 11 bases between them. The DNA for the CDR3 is TGTGCCAGCAGTTTTATTGGAGGGTATGAAAAACTGTTTTTT. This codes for CASSFIGGYEKLFF.

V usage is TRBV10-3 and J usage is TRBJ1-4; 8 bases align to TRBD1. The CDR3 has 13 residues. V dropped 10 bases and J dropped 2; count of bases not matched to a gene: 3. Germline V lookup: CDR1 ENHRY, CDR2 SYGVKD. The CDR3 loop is CATHRGTNEKLFF. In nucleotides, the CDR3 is TGTGCCACGCACAGGGGGACTAATGAAAAACTGTTTTTT.

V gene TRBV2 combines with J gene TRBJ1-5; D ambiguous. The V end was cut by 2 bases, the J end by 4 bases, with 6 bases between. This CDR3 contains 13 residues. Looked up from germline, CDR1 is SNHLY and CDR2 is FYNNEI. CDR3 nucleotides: TGTGCCAGCAGTGAATCTCTGAATCAGCCCCAGCATTTT. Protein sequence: CASSESLNQPQHF. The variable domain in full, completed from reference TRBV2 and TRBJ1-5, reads EPEVTQTPSHQVTQMGQEVILRCVPISNHLYFYWYRQILGQKVEFLVSFYNNEISEKSEIFDDQFSVERPDGSNFTLKIRSTKLEDSAMYFCASSESLNQPQHFGDGTRLSIL.

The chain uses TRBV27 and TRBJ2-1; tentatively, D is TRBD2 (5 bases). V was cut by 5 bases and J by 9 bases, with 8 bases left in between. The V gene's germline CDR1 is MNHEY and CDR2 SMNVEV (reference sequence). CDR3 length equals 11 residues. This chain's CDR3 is CASSPGLEQFF. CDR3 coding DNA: TGTGCCAGCAGTCCTGGACTTGAGCAGTTCTTC.

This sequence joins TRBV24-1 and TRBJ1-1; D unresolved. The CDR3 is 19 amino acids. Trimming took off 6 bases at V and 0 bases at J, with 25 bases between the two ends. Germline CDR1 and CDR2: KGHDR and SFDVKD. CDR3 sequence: CATSPARTDPRPMNTEAFF. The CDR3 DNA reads TGTGCCACCAGTCCCGCCCGTACAGACCCCCGTCCCATGAACACTGAAGCTTTCTTT.

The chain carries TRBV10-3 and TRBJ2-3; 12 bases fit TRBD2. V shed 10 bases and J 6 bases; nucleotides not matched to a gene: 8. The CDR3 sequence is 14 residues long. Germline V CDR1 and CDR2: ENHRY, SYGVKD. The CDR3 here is CATLAGGPVDTQYF. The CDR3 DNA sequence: TGTGCCACCCTAGCGGGGGGGCCGGTGGATACGCAGTATTTT.

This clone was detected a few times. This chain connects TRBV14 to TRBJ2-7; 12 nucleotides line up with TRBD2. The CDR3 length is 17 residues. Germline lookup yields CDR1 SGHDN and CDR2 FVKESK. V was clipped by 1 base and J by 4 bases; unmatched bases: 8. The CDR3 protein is CASSQATSGGRRYEQYF. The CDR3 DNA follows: TGTGCCAGCAGCCAAGCTACTAGCGGGGGGAGAAGGTACGAGCAGTACTTC.

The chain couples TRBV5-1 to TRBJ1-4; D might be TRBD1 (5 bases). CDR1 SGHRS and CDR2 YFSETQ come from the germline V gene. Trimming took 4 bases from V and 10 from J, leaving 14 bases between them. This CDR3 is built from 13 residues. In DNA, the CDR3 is TGCGCCAGCAGCCTACCCATCCAGGGAAAACTGTTTTTT. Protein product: CASSLPIQGKLFF.

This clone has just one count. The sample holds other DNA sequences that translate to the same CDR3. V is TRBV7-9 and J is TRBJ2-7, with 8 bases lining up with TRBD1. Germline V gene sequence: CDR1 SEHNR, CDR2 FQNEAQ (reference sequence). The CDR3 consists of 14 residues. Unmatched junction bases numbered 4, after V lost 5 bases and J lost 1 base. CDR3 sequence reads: CASSPGTGSYEQYF. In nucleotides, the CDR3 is TGTGCCAGCAGCCCTGGGACAGGATCCTACGAGCAGTACTTC. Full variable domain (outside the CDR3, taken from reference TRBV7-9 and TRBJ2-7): DTGVSQNPRHKITKRGQNVTFRCDPISEHNRLYWYRQTLGQGPEFLTYFQNEAQLEKSRLLSDRFSAERPKGSFSTLEIQRTEQGDSAMYLCASSPGTGSYEQYFGPGTRLTVT.

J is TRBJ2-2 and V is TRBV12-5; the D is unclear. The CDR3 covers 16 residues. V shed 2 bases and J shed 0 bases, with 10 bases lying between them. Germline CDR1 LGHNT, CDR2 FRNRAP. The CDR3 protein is CASGLSIQSNTGELFF. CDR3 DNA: TGTGCTAGTGGTTTGTCCATCCAGTCGAACACCGGGGAGCTGTTTTTT.

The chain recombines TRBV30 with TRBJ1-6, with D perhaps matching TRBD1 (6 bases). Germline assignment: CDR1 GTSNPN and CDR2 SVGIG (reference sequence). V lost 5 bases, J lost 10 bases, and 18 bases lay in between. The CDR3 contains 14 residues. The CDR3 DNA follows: TGTGCCTGGTCCGGTACGGCGGGGGCCTCACCCCTCCACTTT. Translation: CAWSGTAGASPLHF.

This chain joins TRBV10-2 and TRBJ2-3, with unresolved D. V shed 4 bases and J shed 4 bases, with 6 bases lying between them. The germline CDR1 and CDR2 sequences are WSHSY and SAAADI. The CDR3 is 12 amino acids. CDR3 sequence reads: CASSAIPDTQYF. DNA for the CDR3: TGCGCCAGCAGTGCTATACCAGATACGCAGTATTTT.

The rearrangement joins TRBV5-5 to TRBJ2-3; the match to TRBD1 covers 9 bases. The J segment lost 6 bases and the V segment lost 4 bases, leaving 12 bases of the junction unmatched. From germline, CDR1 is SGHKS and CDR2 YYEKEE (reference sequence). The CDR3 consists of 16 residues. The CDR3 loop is CASSLGQGSVMDTQYF. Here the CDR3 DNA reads TGTGCCAGCAGCCTAGGACAGGGGAGTGTAATGGATACGCAGTATTTT.

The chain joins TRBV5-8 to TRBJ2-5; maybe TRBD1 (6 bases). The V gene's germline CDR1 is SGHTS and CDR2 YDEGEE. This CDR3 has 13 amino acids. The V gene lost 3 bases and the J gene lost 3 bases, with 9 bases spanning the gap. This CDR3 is CASSSGAEETQYF. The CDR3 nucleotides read TGTGCCAGCAGCTCAGGGGCCGAAGAGACCCAGTACTTC.

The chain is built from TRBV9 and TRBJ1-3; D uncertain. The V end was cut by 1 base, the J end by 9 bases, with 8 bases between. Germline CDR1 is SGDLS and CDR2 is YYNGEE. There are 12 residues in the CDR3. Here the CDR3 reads CASSVSPGTIYF. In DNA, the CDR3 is TGTGCCAGCAGCGTATCCCCAGGCACCATATATTTT. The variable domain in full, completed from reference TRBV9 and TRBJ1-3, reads DSGVTQTPKHLITATGQRVTLRCSPRSGDLSVYWYQQSLDQGLQFLIQYYNGEERAKGNILERFSAQQFPDLHSELNLSSLELGDSALYFCASSVSPGTIYFGEGSWLTVV.

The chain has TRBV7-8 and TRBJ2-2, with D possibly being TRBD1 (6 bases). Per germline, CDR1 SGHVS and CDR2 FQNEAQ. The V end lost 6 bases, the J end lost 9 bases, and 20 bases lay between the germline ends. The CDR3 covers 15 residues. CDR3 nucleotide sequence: TGTGCCAGCAGGCCAACCCCAGGGGTAGGGCGGGAGCTGTTTTTT. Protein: CASRPTPGVGRELFF.

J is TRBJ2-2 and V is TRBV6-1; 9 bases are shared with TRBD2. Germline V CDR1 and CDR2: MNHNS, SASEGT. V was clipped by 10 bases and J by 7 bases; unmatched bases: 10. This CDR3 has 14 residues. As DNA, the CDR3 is TGTGCCACCCGGGGCGGGGGGGCTAACGGGGAGCTGTTTTTT. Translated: CATRGGGANGELFF.

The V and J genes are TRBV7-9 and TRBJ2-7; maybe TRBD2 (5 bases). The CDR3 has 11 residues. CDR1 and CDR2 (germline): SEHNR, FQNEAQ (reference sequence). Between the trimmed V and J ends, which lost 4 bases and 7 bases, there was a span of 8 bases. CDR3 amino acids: CASSSGWEQYF. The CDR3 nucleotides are TGTGCCAGCAGCTCGGGGTGGGAGCAGTACTTC.

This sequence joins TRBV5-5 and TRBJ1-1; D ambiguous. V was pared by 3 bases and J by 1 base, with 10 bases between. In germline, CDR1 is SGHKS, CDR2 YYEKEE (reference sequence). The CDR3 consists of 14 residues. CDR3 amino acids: CASSSPTENTEAFF. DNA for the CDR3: TGTGCCAGCAGCTCGCCGACTGAGAACACTGAAGCTTTCTTT.

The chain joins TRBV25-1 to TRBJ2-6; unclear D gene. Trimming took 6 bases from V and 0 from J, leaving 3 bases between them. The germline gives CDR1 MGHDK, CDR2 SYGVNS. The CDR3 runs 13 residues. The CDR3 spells CASRSSGANVLTF. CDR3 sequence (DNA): TGTGCCAGCAGGAGCTCTGGGGCCAACGTCCTGACTTTC.

The CDR3 DNA reads as TGTGCCAGCAGTGTGGGACAGGGCTTCTACGAGCAGTACTTC. This sequence encodes CASSVGQGFYEQYF. The chain is built from TRBV27 and TRBJ2-7, with 9 bases fitting TRBD1. V shed 5 bases and J 3 bases; nucleotides not matched to a gene: 5. CDR1 is MNHEY, CDR2 SMNVEV, per germline (reference sequence). The CDR3 sequence is 14 residues long.